These 3 T cell receptor beta chains were all obtained from the same sample, sequenced in a study of blood T cell repertoires in COVID-19. Data came from immunoSEQ multiplex PCR; TCRdb stores just in-frame clones and leaves some out. The sample has approximately 210,000 clones; 70% to 85% are singletons. Material for sequencing was PBMCs or T cells enriched from blood (not recorded which). The receptors stem from a woman aged 55-70 years who had recovered from COVID-19.

The gene calls are TRBV18 and TRBJ2-6; TRBD1 matches 11 bases. The CDR3 has 19 amino acids. The V gene end was trimmed by 3 bases and the J gene end by 0 bases; junction bases not matched to a gene: 7. Per the germline V gene, CDR1 is KGHSH and CDR2 is LQKENI. The CDR3 sequence: CASSPLGTGGSSGANVLTF. CDR3 DNA: TGTGCCAGCTCACCCCTGGGGACAGGGGGTTCCTCTGGGGCCAACGTCCTGACTTTC.

The rearrangement links TRBV6-5 to TRBJ1-6, with 11 bases identical to TRBD1. The germline V gene has CDR1 MNHEY and CDR2 SVGAGI. V gave up 6 bases and J gave up 9 bases; unmatched junction bases: 4. The CDR3 has 14 residues. The CDR3: CASSQDRGRSPLHF. CDR3 nucleotides: TGTGCCAGCAGCCAGGACAGGGGGCGTTCACCCCTCCACTTT.

The rearrangement links TRBV5-1 to TRBJ2-1, with 9 bases identical to TRBD1. Germline CDR1 reads SGHRS; CDR2 reads YFSETQ. The CDR3 loop spans 18 amino acids. The trim removed 2 bases at V and 7 bases at J, leaving 16 bases unmatched. This CDR3 reads CASSFRDRVLLRENEQFF. The DNA for the CDR3 is TGCGCCAGCAGCTTCCGGGACAGGGTCCTTCTTCGGGAGAATGAGCAGTTCTTC.